Following are 17 T cell receptor beta chains from one sample sequenced in a study of blood T cell repertoires in COVID-19. Measured with immunoSEQ multiplex PCR; TCRdb has only the in-frame clones, and not every one. The table lists 300,000 to 350,000 clones, more than 70% of them singletons. The sample comprised PBMCs or T cells enriched from blood (not recorded which). These receptors came from a woman in her thirties who had been exposed to COVID-19.

The rearrangement links TRBV21-1 to TRBJ1-1. TRBV21-1 is termed a pseudogene. The CDR3 is 14 residues long. CDR3 DNA sequence: TGTGCCAGCCCGGGGGGGGCCGTAGGCCCTGAAGCTTTCTTT. Protein sequence: CASPGGAVGPEAFF.

V gene TRBV24-1 combines with J gene TRBJ1-5; D is undetermined. CDR1 KGHDR and CDR2 SFDVKD come from the germline V gene. The CDR3 totals 13 residues. Trimming took off 7 bases at V and 4 bases at J, with 10 bases between the two ends. CDR3 sequence: CATSPTSNQPQHF. For the CDR3, the DNA is TGTGCCACCAGCCCGACATCGAATCAGCCCCAGCATTTT.

Only one count was recorded for this clone. The chain joins TRBV19 to TRBJ2-7; D remains unclear. Germline V gives CDR1 LNHDA, CDR2 SQIVND (reference sequence). V was pared by 2 bases and J by 5 bases, with 10 bases between. This CDR3 comprises 13 residues. This chain's CDR3 is CASSISGPNEQYF. In DNA form, the CDR3 reads TGTGCCAGTAGTATAAGTGGGCCTAACGAGCAGTACTTC.

This sequence joins TRBV3-1 (or the pseudogene TRBV3-2) and TRBJ1-2; a weak D match, TRBD1 (6 bases). Germline V gene sequence: CDR1 LGHDT, CDR2 YNNKEL (reference sequence). This CDR3 contains 15 residues. V dropped 1 base and J dropped 5 bases, with 14 bases sitting between them. The CDR3 sequence: CASSQVVDRTYGYTF. In DNA, the CDR3 is TGTGCCAGCAGCCAAGTGGTCGACAGGACTTATGGCTACACCTTC.

The chain joins TRBV29-1 to TRBJ2-1; 7 positions match TRBD2. After removal of 7 bases from V and 8 bases from J, the junction contained 5 bases not matched to a gene. Germline V gives CDR1 SQVTM, CDR2 ANQGSEA. The CDR3 has 11 amino acids. CDR3 coding DNA: TGCAGCGGAACTAGCGTAGATGAGCAGTTCTTC. Translation: CSGTSVDEQFF.

The chain has TRBV21-1 and TRBJ2-1; the table calls TRBD2, which could not be checked here. TRBV21-1 is noted as a pseudogene. This CDR3 spans 16 amino acids. CDR3 sequence (DNA): TGTGCCAGCAGCATTAGCGGGAGGGCCACCTACAATGAGCAGTTCTTC. It translates to CASSISGRATYNEQFF.

The J gene is TRBJ1-1, the V gene TRBV7-2; tentatively, D is TRBD1 (6 bases). The CDR3 runs 15 residues. V was pared by 3 bases and J by 4 bases, with 15 bases between. Germline V lookup: CDR1 SGHTA, CDR2 FQGNSA. The CDR3 region is CASSFLLTGGTEAFF. In DNA, the CDR3 is TGTGCCAGCAGCTTTTTGTTGACAGGCGGCACTGAAGCTTTCTTT.

This clone has only a few counts. The chain combines TRBV7-6 with TRBJ2-2; TRBD2 agrees at 8 bases. Germline CDR1 and CDR2: SGHVS and FNYEAQ. V dropped 5 bases and J dropped 7; count of bases not matched to a gene: 3. The CDR3 extends over 13 amino acids. Here the CDR3 DNA reads TGTGCCAGCAGCCCCCGGGGGGGCGGGGAGCTGTTTTTT. As protein: CASSPRGGGELFF.

The chain couples TRBV11-3 to TRBJ2-5, with TRBD2 matching 9 bases. V lost 6 bases to trimming and J lost 5 bases; unmatched junction nucleotides: 7. Germline V lookup: CDR1 SGHNT, CDR2 YENEEA. The CDR3 covers 14 residues. CDR3 nucleotides: TGTGCCAGCAGTCGGGTAGCGGGAGCGGAGACCCAGTACTTC. This encodes CASSRVAGAETQYF.

J is TRBJ1-2 and V is TRBV3-1 (or the pseudogene TRBV3-2); 7 bases line up with TRBD1. This CDR3 has 18 amino acids. Germline-derived CDR1 and CDR2 are LGHDT and YNNKEL (reference sequence). V lost 4 bases and J lost 4; bases outside the gene matches: 18. The CDR3 protein is CASSPPGQWLGGGYGYTF. CDR3 sequence (DNA): TGTGCCAGCAGCCCCCCGGGACAGTGGTTAGGTGGCGGCTATGGCTACACCTTC.

The V call is TRBV6-5, the J call TRBJ2-1, with D maybe TRBD1 (6 bases). The CDR3 has 14 residues. Looked up from germline, CDR1 is MNHEY and CDR2 is SVGAGI. Trimming pared 3 bases from V and 6 bases from J, leaving 12 bases between. CDR3 bases: TGTGCCAGCAGTTATCGGGGACACTTCAATGAGCAGTTCTTC. Protein product: CASSYRGHFNEQFF.

This chain joins TRBV6-2 or TRBV6-3 and TRBJ1-4; 9 bases map to TRBD1. With V trimmed by 6 bases and J by 6 bases, 11 bases remained unmatched. The germline V gene has CDR1 MNHEY and CDR2 SVGEGT. The CDR3 covers 16 residues. CDR3 DNA: TGTGCCAGCAGCCCTGGGACAGGGACAATGGATGAAAAACTGTTTTTT. The encoded protein is CASSPGTGTMDEKLFF.

The chain joins TRBV27 to TRBJ1-1; 9 positions match TRBD1. From germline, CDR1 is MNHEY and CDR2 SMNVEV (reference sequence). The CDR3 is made up of 14 amino acids. Germline trimming cut 7 bases from V and 3 bases from J; bases unmatched to any gene: 6. CDR3 sequence reads: CASTRQGEHTEAFF. The CDR3 DNA follows: TGTGCCAGCACCCGACAGGGGGAGCACACTGAAGCTTTCTTT.

This sequence joins TRBV3-1 (or the pseudogene TRBV3-2) and TRBJ2-2, with D tentatively TRBD2 (5 bases). Germline CDR1 and CDR2: LGHDT and YNNKEL (reference sequence). V was cut by 7 bases and J by 7 bases, with 7 bases left in between. This CDR3 is built from 11 residues. For the CDR3, the DNA is TGTGCCAGCATGGAGGTCGGGGAGCTGTTTTTT. Its translation is CASMEVGELFF.

The rearrangement joins TRBV27 to TRBJ2-2; the match to TRBD1 covers 8 bases. From germline, CDR1 is MNHEY and CDR2 SMNVEV (reference sequence). The CDR3 has 16 amino acids. V trimming: 6 bases; J trimming: 4 bases; junction bases outside the gene matches: 10. The CDR3 reads CASRPTGAPVTGELFF. CDR3 coding DNA: TGTGCCAGCAGACCGACAGGGGCCCCCGTCACCGGGGAGCTGTTTTTT.

V is TRBV24-1 and J is TRBJ1-1, with TRBD1 matching 7 bases. Per germline, CDR1 KGHDR and CDR2 SFDVKD. V gave up 4 bases and J gave up 5 bases; unmatched junction bases: 6. CDR3 length equals 14 residues. The CDR3 DNA is TGTGCCACCAGTGAGGCAGGGGGAAGGACTGAAGCTTTCTTT. Translated: CATSEAGGRTEAFF.

Only a few counts were recorded for this clone. The gene calls are TRBV12-5 and TRBJ1-1; 7 bases line up with TRBD1. Germline trimming cut 6 bases from V and 3 bases from J; bases unmatched to any gene: 10. Per the germline V gene, CDR1 is LGHNT and CDR2 is FRNRAP. This CDR3 has 15 amino acids. The CDR3 DNA is TGTGCTAGTGGCTATATGGACAGGAGACACACTGAAGCTTTCTTT. The encoded protein is CASGYMDRRHTEAFF.